This TCR beta chain appears in the sequencing data of a study of control samples from healthy donors and cancer patients. TCRdb's table, derived via immunoSEQ multiplex PCR, lists solely in-frame clones and lacks some. The table lists tens of thousands of clones, over 65% of them singletons. This CDR3 region has 14 residues. CDR1 is WNHNN and CDR2 is SYGVQD in the germline V gene (reference sequence). J was trimmed by 5 bases and V by 5 bases; bases with no gene match: 6. J is TRBJ2-7 and V is TRBV10-1; 10 bases agree with TRBD1. Sequencing used PBMCs. This sequence originates from a woman aged 45-59 years with lung cancer. CDR3 in amino acids: CASSFTGTGDEQYF. CDR3 coding DNA: TGCGCCAGCAGTTTTACCGGGACAGGGGACGAGCAGTACTTC.